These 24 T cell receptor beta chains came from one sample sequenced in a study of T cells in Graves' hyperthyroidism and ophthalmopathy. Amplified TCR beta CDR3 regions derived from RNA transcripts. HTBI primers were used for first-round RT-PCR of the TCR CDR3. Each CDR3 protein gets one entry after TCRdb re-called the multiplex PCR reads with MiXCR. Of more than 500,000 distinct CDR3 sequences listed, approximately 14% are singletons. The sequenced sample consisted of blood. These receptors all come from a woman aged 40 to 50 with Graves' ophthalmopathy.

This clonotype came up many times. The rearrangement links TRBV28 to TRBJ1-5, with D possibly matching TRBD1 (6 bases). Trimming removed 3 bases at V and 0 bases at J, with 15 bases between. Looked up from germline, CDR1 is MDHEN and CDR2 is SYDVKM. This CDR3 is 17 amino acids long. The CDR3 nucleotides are TGTGCCAGCAGTTTTAAAGGACAGCTATATAGCAATCAGCCCCAGCATTTT. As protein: CASSFKGQLYSNQPQHF. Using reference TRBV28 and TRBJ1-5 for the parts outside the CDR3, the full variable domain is DVKVTQSSRYLVKRTGEKVFLECVQDMDHENMFWYRQDPGLGLRLIYFSYDVKMKEKGDIPEGYSVSREKKERFSLILESASTNQTSMYLCASSFKGQLYSNQPQHFGDGTRLSIL.

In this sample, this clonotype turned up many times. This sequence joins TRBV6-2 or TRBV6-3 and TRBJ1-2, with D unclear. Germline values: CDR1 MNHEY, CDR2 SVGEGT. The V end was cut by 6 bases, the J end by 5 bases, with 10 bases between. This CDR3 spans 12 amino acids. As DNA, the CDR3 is TGTGCCAGCAGGGTCGGAGAATATGGCTACACCTTC. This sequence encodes CASRVGEYGYTF.

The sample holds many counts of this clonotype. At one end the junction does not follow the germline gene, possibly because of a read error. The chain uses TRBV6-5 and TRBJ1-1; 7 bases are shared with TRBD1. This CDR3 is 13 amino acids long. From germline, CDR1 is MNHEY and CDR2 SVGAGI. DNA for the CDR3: TGTGCCAGCAGTTTCGGACAGGACACTGAAGCCTTCTTT. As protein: CASSFGQDTEAFF.

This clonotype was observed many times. The CDR3 bases are TGTGCCAGCAGTAGTGGGACAGTCGTGGAAGCTTTCTTT. It specifies CASSSGTVVEAFF. The chain uses TRBV9 and TRBJ1-1, with 7 positions matching TRBD1. The CDR3 covers 13 residues. Trimming at V came to 5 bases and at J to 8 bases, leaving 9 bases not matched to a gene. Germline loops: CDR1 SGDLS, CDR2 YYNGEE.

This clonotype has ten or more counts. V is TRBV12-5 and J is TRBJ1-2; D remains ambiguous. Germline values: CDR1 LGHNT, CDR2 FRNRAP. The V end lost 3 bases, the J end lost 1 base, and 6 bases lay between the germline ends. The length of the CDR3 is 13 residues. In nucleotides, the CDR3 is TGTGCTAGTGGTTTAGACGGTAACTATGGCTACACCTTC. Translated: CASGLDGNYGYTF.

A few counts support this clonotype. DNA for the CDR3: TGTGCCAGCAGCCAATGGGATATGAACACTGAAGCTTTCTTT. Translating it yields CASSQWDMNTEAFF. V gene TRBV3-1 combines with J gene TRBJ1-1, with unresolved D. Germline-derived CDR1 and CDR2 are LGHDT and YNNKEL (reference sequence). The CDR3 consists of 14 residues. Trimming removed 2 bases at V and 0 bases at J, with 7 bases between.

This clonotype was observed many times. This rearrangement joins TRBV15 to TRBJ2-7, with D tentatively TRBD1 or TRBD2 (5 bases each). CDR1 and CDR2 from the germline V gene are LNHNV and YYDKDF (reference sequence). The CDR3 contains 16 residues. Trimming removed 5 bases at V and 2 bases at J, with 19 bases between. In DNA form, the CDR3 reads TGTGCCACCAGCTACCCCTTGGGGGAGAGGGCCTACGAGCAGTACTTC. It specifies CATSYPLGERAYEQYF.

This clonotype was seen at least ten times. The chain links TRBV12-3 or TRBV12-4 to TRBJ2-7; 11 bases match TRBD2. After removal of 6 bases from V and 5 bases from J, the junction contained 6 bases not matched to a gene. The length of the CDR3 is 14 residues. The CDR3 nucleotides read TGTGCCAGCAGCTTCACTAGCGGGAGTCACGAGCAGTACTTC. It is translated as CASSFTSGSHEQYF.

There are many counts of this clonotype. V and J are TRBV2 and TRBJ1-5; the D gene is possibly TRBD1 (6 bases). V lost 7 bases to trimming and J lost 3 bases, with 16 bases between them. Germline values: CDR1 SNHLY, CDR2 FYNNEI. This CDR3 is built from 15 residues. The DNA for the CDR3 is TGTGCCAGCAACCGGGGGGAGGGGGTCAATCAGCCCCAGCATTTT. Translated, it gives CASNRGEGVNQPQHF.

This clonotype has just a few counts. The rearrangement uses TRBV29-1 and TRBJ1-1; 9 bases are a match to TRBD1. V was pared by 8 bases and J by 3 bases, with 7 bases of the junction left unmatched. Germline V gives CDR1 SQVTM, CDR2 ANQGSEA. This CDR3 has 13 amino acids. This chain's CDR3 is CSSTGQGDTEAFF. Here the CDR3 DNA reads TGCAGCTCCACGGGACAGGGAGACACTGAAGCTTTCTTT.

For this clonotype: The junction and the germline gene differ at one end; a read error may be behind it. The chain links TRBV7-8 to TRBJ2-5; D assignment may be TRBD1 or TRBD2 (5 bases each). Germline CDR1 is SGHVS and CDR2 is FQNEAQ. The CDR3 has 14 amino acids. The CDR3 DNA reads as TGCGCCAGCAGCCAAGACTACGGGGCCGAGACCCAGTACTTC. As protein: CASSQDYGAETQYF.

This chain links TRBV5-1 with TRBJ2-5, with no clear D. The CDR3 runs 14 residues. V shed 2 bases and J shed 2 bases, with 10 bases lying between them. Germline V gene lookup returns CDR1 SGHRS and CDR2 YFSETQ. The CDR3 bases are TGCGCCAGCAGCTTCTCCCGGTTACAAGAGACCCAGTACTTC. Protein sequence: CASSFSRLQETQYF.

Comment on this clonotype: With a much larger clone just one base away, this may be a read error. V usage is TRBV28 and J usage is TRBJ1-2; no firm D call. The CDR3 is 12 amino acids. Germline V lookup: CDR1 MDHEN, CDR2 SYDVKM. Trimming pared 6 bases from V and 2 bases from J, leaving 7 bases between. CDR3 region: CASSLKNYGYTF. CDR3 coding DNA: TGTGCCAGCAGCCTTAAGAACTATGGCTACACCTTC.

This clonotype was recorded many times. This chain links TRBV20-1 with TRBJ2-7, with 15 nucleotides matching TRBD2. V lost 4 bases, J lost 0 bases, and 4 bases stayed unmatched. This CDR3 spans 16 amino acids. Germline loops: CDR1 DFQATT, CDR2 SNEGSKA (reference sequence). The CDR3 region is CSANGLAGGISYEQYF. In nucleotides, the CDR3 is TGCAGTGCTAACGGACTAGCGGGAGGGATCTCCTACGAGCAGTACTTC.

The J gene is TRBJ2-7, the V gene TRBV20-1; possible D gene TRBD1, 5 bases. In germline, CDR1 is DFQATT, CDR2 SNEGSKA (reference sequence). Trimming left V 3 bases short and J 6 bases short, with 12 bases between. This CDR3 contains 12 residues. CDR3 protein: CSASLLGREQYF. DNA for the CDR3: TGCAGTGCTAGCCTACTGGGGCGCGAGCAGTACTTC.

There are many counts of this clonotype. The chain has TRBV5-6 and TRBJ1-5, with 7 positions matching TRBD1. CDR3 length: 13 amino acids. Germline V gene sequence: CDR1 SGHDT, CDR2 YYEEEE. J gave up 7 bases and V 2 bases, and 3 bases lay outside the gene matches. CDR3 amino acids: CASSFGDSQPQHF. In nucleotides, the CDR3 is TGTGCCAGCAGCTTTGGGGACAGCCAGCCCCAGCATTTT.

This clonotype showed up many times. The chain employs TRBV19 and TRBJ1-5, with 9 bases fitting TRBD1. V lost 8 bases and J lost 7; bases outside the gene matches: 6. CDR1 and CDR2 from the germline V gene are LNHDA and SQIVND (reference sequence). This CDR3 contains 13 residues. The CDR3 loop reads CASGDRVEQPQHF. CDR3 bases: TGTGCCAGTGGGGACAGGGTGGAACAGCCCCAGCATTTT.

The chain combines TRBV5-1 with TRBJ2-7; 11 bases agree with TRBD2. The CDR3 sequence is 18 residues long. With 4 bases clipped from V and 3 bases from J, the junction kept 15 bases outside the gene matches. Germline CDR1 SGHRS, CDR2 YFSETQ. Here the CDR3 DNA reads TGCGCCAGCAGCCTCTCGACTAGCGGGGCACTAGGGGGCTACGAGCAGTACTTC. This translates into CASSLSTSGALGGYEQYF.

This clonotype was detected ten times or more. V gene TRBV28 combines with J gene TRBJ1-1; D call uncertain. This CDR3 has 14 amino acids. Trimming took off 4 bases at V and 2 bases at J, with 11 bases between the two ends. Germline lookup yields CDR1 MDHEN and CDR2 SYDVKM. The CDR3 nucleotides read TGTGCCAGCAGTTCCCACGGGCCTAACACTGAAGCTTTCTTT. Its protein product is CASSSHGPNTEAFF.

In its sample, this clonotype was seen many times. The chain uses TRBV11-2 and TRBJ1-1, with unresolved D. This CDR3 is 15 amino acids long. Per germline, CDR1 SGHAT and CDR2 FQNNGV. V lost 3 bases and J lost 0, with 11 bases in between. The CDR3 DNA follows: TGTGCCAGCAGCTTTCTTGGCAGCCTGAACACTGAAGCTTTCTTT. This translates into CASSFLGSLNTEAFF.

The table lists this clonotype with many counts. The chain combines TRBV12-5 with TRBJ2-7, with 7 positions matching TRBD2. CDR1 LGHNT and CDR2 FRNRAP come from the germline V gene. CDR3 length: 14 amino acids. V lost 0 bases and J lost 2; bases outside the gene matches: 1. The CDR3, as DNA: TGTGCTAGTGGTTTGGTAGGGAGGGCCTACGAGCAGTACTTC. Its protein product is CASGLVGRAYEQYF. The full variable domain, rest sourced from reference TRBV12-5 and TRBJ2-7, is DARVTQTPRHKVTEMGQEVTMRCQPILGHNTVFWYRQTMMQGLELLAYFRNRAPLDDSGMPKDRFSAEMPDATLATLKIQPSEPRDSAVYFCASGLVGRAYEQYFGPGTRLTVT.

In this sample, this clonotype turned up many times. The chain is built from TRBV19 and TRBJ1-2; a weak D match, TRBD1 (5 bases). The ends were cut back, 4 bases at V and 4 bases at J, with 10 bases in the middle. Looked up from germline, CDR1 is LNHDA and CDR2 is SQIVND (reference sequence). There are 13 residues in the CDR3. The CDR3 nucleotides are TGTGCCAGTAGTACCGGTGGGACCTATGGCTACACCTTC. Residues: CASSTGGTYGYTF. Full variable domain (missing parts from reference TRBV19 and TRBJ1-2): DGGITQSPKYLFRKEGQNVTLSCEQNLNHDAMYWYRQDPGQGLRLIYYSQIVNDFQKGDIAEGYSVSREKKESFPLTVTSAQKNPTAFYLCASSTGGTYGYTFGSGTRLTVV.

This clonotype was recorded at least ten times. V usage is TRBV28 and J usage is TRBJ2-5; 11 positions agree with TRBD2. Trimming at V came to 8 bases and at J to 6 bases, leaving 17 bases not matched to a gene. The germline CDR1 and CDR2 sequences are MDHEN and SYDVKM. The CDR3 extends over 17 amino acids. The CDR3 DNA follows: TGTGCCAGCCATCACTCTAGCGGGAGGCCTGGGGAAAAGACCCAGTACTTC. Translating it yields CASHHSSGRPGEKTQYF. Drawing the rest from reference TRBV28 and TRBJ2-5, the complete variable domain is DVKVTQSSRYLVKRTGEKVFLECVQDMDHENMFWYRQDPGLGLRLIYFSYDVKMKEKGDIPEGYSVSREKKERFSLILESASTNQTSMYLCASHHSSGRPGEKTQYFGPGTRLLVL.

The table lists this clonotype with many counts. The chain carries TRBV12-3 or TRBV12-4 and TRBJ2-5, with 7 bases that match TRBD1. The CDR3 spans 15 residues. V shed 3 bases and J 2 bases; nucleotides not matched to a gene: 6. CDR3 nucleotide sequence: TGTGCCAGCAGTTTTGGGACAGCGAAACAAGAGACCCAGTACTTC. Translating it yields CASSFGTAKQETQYF.